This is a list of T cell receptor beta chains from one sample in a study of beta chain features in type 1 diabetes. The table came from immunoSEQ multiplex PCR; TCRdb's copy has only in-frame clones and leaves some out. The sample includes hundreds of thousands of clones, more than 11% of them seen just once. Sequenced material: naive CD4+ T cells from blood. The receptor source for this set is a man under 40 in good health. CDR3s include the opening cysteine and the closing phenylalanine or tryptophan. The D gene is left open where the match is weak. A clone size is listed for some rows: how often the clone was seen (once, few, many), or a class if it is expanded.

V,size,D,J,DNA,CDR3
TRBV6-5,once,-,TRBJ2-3,TGTGCCAGCAGTGACCTGGGGGCCACAGATACGCAGTATTTT,CASSDLGATDTQYF
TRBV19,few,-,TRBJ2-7,TGTGCCAGTAGTCGGGACGGCGGGTACGAGCAGTACTTC,CASSRDGGYEQYF
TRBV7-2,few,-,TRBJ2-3,TGTGCCAGCAGCTGGACAAACACAGATACGCAGTATTTT,CASSWTNTDTQYF
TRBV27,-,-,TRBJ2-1,TGTGCCAGCAGGCTACTAGATCGGTACAATGAGCAGTTCTTC,CASRLLDRYNEQFF
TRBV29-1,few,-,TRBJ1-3,TGCAGCGCCGGGCAGGGAGGAGGAAACACCATATATTTT,CSAGQGGGNTIYF
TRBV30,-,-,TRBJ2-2,TGTGCCTGGAGCAACCGGGGGCATGTCACCGGGGAGCTGTTTTTT,CAWSNRGHVTGELFF
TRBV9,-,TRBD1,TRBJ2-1,TGTGCCAGCAGCGTAGTGGGACAGGGATTCAATGAGCAGTTCTTC,CASSVVGQGFNEQFF
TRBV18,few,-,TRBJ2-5,TGTGCCAGCTCATCGTACCAAGAGACCCAGTACTTC,CASSSYQETQYF
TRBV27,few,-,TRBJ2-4,TGTGCCAGCAGCCCAATCGACAGGAAGCAAGCCAAAAACATTCAGTACTTC,CASSPIDRKQAKNIQYF
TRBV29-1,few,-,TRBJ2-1,TGCAGCGTTGAGGGGTTATCCAATGAGCAGTTCTTC,CSVEGLSNEQFF
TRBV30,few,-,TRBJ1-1,TGTGCCTGGAGTACAGCCGGGTGGAACACTGAAGCTTTCTTT,CAWSTAGWNTEAFF
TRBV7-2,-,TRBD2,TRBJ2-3,TGTGCCAGCAGAATTAGCGGGGCTCGAGATACGCAGTATTTT,CASRISGARDTQYF
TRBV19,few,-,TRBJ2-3,TGTGCCAGTAGTCCAGACTCCACAGATACGCAGTATTTT,CASSPDSTDTQYF
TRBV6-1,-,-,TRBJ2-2,TGTGCCAGCACAGCGAGGAACACCGGGGAGCTGTTTTTT,CASTARNTGELFF
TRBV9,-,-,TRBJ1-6,TGTGCCAGCAGCGTGGGGGCATTCAACTCACCCCTCCACTTT,CASSVGAFNSPLHF
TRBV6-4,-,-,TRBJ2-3,TGTGCCAGCAGTGACTCAGGACGGGATACGCAGTATTTT,CASSDSGRDTQYF
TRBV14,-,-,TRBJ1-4,TGTGCCAGCAGCCAAGATATCTTGAGCAGGGGAAGTGAAAAACTGTTTTTT,CASSQDILSRGSEKLFF
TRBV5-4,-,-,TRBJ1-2,TGTGCCAGCAGCTTGATCGGAAGGGCAGGGGATGGCTACACCTTC,CASSLIGRAGDGYTF
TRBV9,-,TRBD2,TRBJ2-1,TGTGCCAGCAGCGTAGGCAGATTAGCGGGAGCTGTTGAGCAGTTCTTC,CASSVGRLAGAVEQFF
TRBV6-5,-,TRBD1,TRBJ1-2,TGTGCCAGCAGTTTCACAGGGGGCTATGGCTACACCTTC,CASSFTGGYGYTF
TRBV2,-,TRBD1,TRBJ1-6,TGTGCCAGCAGTGGAGGGGGCAACAATTCACCCCTCCACTTT,CASSGGGNNSPLHF
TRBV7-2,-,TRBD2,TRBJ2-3,TGTGCCAGCACCCTTAGGGCGGGAGGGAGCACAGATACGCAGTATTTT,CASTLRAGGSTDTQYF
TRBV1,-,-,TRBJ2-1,TGCACCAGCAGCCAAGACAAACTCACTAGCGGGGGAAACAATGAGCAGTTCTTC,CTSSQDKLTSGGNNEQFF
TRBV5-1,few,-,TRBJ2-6,TGCGCCAGCAGCTCACACATCTCTGGGGCCAACGTCCTGACTTTC,CASSSHISGANVLTF
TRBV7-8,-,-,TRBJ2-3,TGTGCCAGCAGCTTAGAAGGTCCCAGCACAGATACGCAGTATTTT,CASSLEGPSTDTQYF
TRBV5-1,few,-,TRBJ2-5,TGCGCCAGCACCACCCCCAGCTTAACGGGGCCAGTCCACTTC,CASTTPSLTGPVHF
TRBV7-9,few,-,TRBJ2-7,TGTGCCAGCAGCGTAGACGGATACGAGCAGTACTTC,CASSVDGYEQYF
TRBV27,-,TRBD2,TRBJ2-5,TGTGCCAGCAGTTTGACTAGCGGCCCCGGGACCCAGTACTTC,CASSLTSGPGTQYF
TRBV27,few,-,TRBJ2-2,TGTGCCAGCAGAAACAGGCTCCTAGGCACCGGGGAGCTGTTTTTT,CASRNRLLGTGELFF
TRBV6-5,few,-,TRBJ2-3,TGTGCCAGTGGAGTAGCGGTTCGGGGAGATACGCAGTATTTT,CASGVAVRGDTQYF
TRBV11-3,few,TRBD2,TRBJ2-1,TGTGCCAGCAGCTTGGCCGGGACTAGTTCCAATGAGCAGTTCTTC,CASSLAGTSSNEQFF
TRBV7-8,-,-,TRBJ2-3,TGTGCCAGCAGCTTTGGCGGGGCGGGTGCAGATACGCAGTATTTT,CASSFGGAGADTQYF
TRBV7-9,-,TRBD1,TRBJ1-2,TGTGCCAGCAGCTCCTTAGACAGGGGGCTGCATGGCTACACCTTC,CASSSLDRGLHGYTF
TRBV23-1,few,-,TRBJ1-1,TGCGCCAGCAGTCGAGGGATGGGGGGAAACACTGAAGCTTTCTTT,CASSRGMGGNTEAFF
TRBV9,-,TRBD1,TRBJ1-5,TGTGCCAGCAGCGCACCCGGGACAGAGAGGCCCCAGCATTTT,CASSAPGTERPQHF
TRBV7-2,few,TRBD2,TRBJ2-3,TGTGCCAGCAGCTTATTTCAGCGGGGGAGGACAGATACGCAGTATTTT,CASSLFQRGRTDTQYF
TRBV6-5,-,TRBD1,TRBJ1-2,TGTGCCAGCGCGAGACAGGGATCAAATGGCTACACCTTC,CASARQGSNGYTF
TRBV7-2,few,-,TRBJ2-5,TGTGCCAGCAGCCTCGGGTCGGGGACCCAGTACTTC,CASSLGSGTQYF
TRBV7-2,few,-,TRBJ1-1,TGTGCCAGCAGCCGTTTAGCAGCTCTTAGTGAAGCTTTCTTT,CASSRLAALSEAFF
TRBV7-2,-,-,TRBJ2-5,TGTGCCAGCAGCTTAGCGCGATGGGGGGGCAGCGAGACCCAGTACTTC,CASSLARWGGSETQYF